The rows below give T cell receptor beta chains drawn from one sample of a study of T cell responses to AZD1222 COVID-19 vaccine. The assay was immunoSEQ multiplex PCR, and TCRdb's table has in-frame clones only and misses some. The profile shows tens of thousands of clones, more than 90% of them singletons. The sequences come from peripheral blood, collected on day 0 of AZD1222 vaccination. The receptors stem from an adult in good health. Each CDR3 is given with its conserved first and last residue. A D gene is named only where the DNA matches it firmly. Only part of the rows carry a size: once, few, many, or a class if the clone is expanded.

j_call: TRBJ1-1
d_call: NA
clone_size: NA
v_call: TRBV3-1/TRBV3-2
cdr3_nt: TGTGCCAGCCTAGGGTCCGGTAACACTGAAGCTTTCTTT
cdr3_aa: CASLGSGNTEAFF

j_call: TRBJ2-4
d_call: NA
clone_size: NA
v_call: TRBV7-3
cdr3_nt: TGTGCCAGCAGCTTAAATGTTAGGGCTAGCAGCGGAAACATTCAGTACTTC
cdr3_aa: CASSLNVRASSGNIQYF

j_call: TRBJ1-4
d_call: TRBD1
clone_size: NA
v_call: TRBV24-1
cdr3_nt: TGTGCCACCAGCGACAGGGGAGGAAAGGAAAAACTGTTTTTT
cdr3_aa: CATSDRGGKEKLFF

j_call: TRBJ1-1
d_call: NA
clone_size: NA
v_call: TRBV19
cdr3_nt: TGTGCCAGTATTGGGGGTAGTGGGATGAACACTGAAGCTTTCTTT
cdr3_aa: CASIGGSGMNTEAFF

j_call: TRBJ1-4
d_call: TRBD1
clone_size: few
v_call: TRBV29-1
cdr3_nt: TGCAGCGTTGGGCAGGGGGGAGAAAAACTGTTTTTT
cdr3_aa: CSVGQGGEKLFF

j_call: TRBJ1-2
d_call: NA
clone_size: NA
v_call: TRBV6-6
cdr3_nt: TGTGCCAGCAGTTTTGGCGGGGCTAACTATGGCTACACCTTC
cdr3_aa: CASSFGGANYGYTF

j_call: TRBJ1-1
d_call: NA
clone_size: NA
v_call: TRBV2
cdr3_nt: TGTGCCAGCAGATGGTCGATGAACACTGAAGCTTTCTTT
cdr3_aa: CASRWSMNTEAFF

j_call: TRBJ2-2
d_call: NA
clone_size: NA
v_call: TRBV19
cdr3_nt: TGTGCCAGTAGTACCCGGGACCGGGTTAACACCGGGGAGCTGTTTTTT
cdr3_aa: CASSTRDRVNTGELFF

j_call: TRBJ1-6
d_call: TRBD1
clone_size: NA
v_call: TRBV6-2/TRBV6-3
cdr3_nt: TGTGCCAGCAGTTACGCCTACAGGGGACCGGAGTCACCCCTCCACTTT
cdr3_aa: CASSYAYRGPESPLHF

j_call: TRBJ1-4
d_call: NA
clone_size: NA
v_call: TRBV5-6
cdr3_nt: TGTGCCAGCAGCTTTGGAGGGGTGTATGAAAAACTGTTTTTT
cdr3_aa: CASSFGGVYEKLFF

j_call: TRBJ2-5
d_call: TRBD2
clone_size: NA
v_call: TRBV6-2/TRBV6-3
cdr3_nt: TGTGCCAGCAGCCCTGGACTAGCGGGGATCATAGAGACCCAGTACTTC
cdr3_aa: CASSPGLAGIIETQYF

j_call: TRBJ2-7
d_call: TRBD1
clone_size: once
v_call: TRBV5-1
cdr3_nt: TGCGCCAGCAGCCATGACAGGGGGGGCTACGAGCAGTACTTC
cdr3_aa: CASSHDRGGYEQYF

j_call: TRBJ2-1
d_call: NA
clone_size: NA
v_call: TRBV11-3
cdr3_nt: TGTGCCAGCAGCCCCCGTAGGGGACCCTACAATGAGCAGTTCTTC
cdr3_aa: CASSPRRGPYNEQFF

j_call: TRBJ2-3
d_call: NA
clone_size: NA
v_call: TRBV28
cdr3_nt: TGTGCCAGCAGTTTTTTAGCGGGCACAGATACGCAGTATTTT
cdr3_aa: CASSFLAGTDTQYF

j_call: TRBJ2-5
d_call: NA
clone_size: once
v_call: TRBV5-4
cdr3_nt: TGTGCCAGCAGCTTGGCGGACGGGGTGGAGACCCAGTACTTC
cdr3_aa: CASSLADGVETQYF

j_call: TRBJ2-7
d_call: NA
clone_size: NA
v_call: TRBV5-4
cdr3_nt: TGTGCCAGCAGCTTGGACAGATCCTGGCAGTACTTC
cdr3_aa: CASSLDRSWQYF

j_call: TRBJ2-1
d_call: TRBD2
clone_size: NA
v_call: TRBV11-3
cdr3_nt: TGTGCCAGCAGCTTAAGTAGCGGGGGGCAGGGGTCCTACAATGAGCAGTTCTTC
cdr3_aa: CASSLSSGGQGSYNEQFF

j_call: TRBJ2-7
d_call: NA
clone_size: NA
v_call: TRBV5-4
cdr3_nt: TGTGCCAGCAGCTTGGGGGATCGGGGGTTCTACGAGCAGTACTTC
cdr3_aa: CASSLGDRGFYEQYF

j_call: TRBJ2-3
d_call: TRBD2
clone_size: NA
v_call: TRBV7-6
cdr3_nt: TGTGCCAGCAGCTTTGGACTAGCTAGTTCCACAGATACGCAGTATTTT
cdr3_aa: CASSFGLASSTDTQYF

j_call: TRBJ1-1
d_call: NA
clone_size: NA
v_call: TRBV28
cdr3_nt: TGTGCCAGCAGTTTATGGGGTTTGGCAGGGAAACTTGATGAAGCTTTCTTT
cdr3_aa: CASSLWGLAGKLDEAFF

j_call: TRBJ1-4
d_call: TRBD1
clone_size: NA
v_call: TRBV7-9
cdr3_nt: TGTGCCAGCAGAAGGACAGGGACTAATGAAAAACTGTTTTTT
cdr3_aa: CASRRTGTNEKLFF

j_call: TRBJ2-3
d_call: NA
clone_size: NA
v_call: TRBV24-1
cdr3_nt: TGTGCCACCAGTGATTTCGGGGGCACAGATACGCAGTATTTT
cdr3_aa: CATSDFGGTDTQYF

j_call: TRBJ1-2
d_call: TRBD1
clone_size: NA
v_call: TRBV28
cdr3_nt: TGTGCCAGCAGGAGACAGGGGGCATTGTGGACCTTC
cdr3_aa: CASRRQGALWTF